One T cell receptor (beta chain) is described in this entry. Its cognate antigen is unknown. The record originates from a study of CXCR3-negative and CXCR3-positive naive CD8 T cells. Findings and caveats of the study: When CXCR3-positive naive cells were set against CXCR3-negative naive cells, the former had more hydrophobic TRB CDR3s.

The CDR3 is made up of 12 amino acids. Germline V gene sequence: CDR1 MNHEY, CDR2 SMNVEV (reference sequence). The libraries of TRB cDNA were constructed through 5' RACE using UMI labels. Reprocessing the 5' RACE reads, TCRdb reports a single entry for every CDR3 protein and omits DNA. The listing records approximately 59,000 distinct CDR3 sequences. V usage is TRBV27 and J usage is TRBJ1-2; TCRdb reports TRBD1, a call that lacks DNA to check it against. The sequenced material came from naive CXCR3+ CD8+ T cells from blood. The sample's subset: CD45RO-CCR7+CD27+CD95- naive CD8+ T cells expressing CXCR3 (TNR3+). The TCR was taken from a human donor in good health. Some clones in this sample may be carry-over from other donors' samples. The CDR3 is CASSGQRYGYTF.